This TCR beta chain was profiled in a study of blood T cell repertoires in COVID-19. Trimming took off 3 bases at V and 8 bases at J, with 5 bases between the two ends. The CDR3 extends over 11 amino acids. The repertoire was sequenced with immunoSEQ multiplex PCR; TCRdb's copy has only in-frame clones and lacks some. The sample lists around 130,000 clones; 70% to 85% were seen once. Sequenced: peripheral blood. This rearrangement joins TRBV23-1 to TRBJ2-1; D unresolved. TRBV23-1 is recorded as an ORF, its role being uncertain. The source is a woman over 75 with acute or convalescent COVID-19. In DNA form, the CDR3 reads TGCGCCAGCAGTCAGTTCGATGAGCAGTTCTTC. Translating it yields CASSQFDEQFF.